This T cell receptor beta chain was sequenced during a study of T cell responses to AZD1222 COVID-19 vaccine. Notes on the study in general: Researchers report vaccine-associated CD4 TCRs spanning spike, with dominance at 160-218 and 743-854. Reports indicate that nearly half of spike-specific TCRs are directed at unmutated variant regions. Donors were largely white British and mainly female; clonal diversity was possibly underestimated. All repertoire sampling was performed exclusively after the peak T cell response.

Only in-frame clones appear in the TCRdb table, and some are missing; sequencing was by immunoSEQ multiplex PCR. The sample includes 65,000 to 100,000 clones, around 81% seen only once; the top ten take approximately 22%. As for this clone: Its target is not known.

The sequences come from peripheral blood, collected on day 0 of AZD1222 vaccination. This receptor was identified in an adult in good health.

CDR3 sequence reads: CASSEVRLAGPYEQYF. The CDR3 nucleotides read TGTGCCAGCAGTGAAGTCCGACTAGCGGGACCCTACGAGCAGTACTTC. The rearrangement links TRBV6-1 to TRBJ2-7; 11 nucleotides line up with TRBD2. This CDR3 contains 16 residues. J was trimmed by 2 bases and V by 1 base; bases with no gene match: 4. Per germline, CDR1 MNHNS and CDR2 SASEGT.